This TCR beta chain emerged from a study of blood T cells in healthy people across ages. Comments on this clonotype: The antigen is not known.

Study results and limitations: There was no known CMV status for donors, so expanded clonotype changes were possibly confounded.

Isolating PBMCs gave at least 6 million of these cells per sample. Per sample, no less than 6 micrograms of total RNA were extracted. CDR3 size: 15 residues. CDR1 LGHNA and CDR2 YNFKEQ come from the germline V gene. V was clipped by 0 bases and J by 2 bases, with 10 bases between them. Then a second PCR, running about 6 to 12 cycles, was carried out with a sample-barcoded 5' primer and a J-beta primer mix. TCRdb fed the 5' RACE reads into MiXCR, producing one record per CDR3 protein. This table has about 900,000 distinct CDR3 sequences, 62% appearing once. V usage is TRBV4-2 and J usage is TRBJ1-2; possibly TRBD1 for D (5 bases). The clonotype originates from a man younger than 45 in good health. Material for sequencing was blood. CDR3 nucleotide sequence: TGTGCCAGCAGCCAAGAGAGGGAGGGGAACTATGGCTACACCTTC. Its translation: CASSQEREGNYGYTF.